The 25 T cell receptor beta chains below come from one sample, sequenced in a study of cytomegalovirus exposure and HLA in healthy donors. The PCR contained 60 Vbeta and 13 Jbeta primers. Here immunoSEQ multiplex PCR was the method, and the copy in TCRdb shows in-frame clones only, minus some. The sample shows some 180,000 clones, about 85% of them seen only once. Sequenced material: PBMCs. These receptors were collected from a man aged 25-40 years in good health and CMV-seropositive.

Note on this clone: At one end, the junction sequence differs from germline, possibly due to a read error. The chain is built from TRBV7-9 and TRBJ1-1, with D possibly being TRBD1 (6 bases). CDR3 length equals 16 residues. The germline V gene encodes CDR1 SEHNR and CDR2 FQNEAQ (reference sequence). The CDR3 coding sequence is TGTTCCAGCAGCTTCCTTCCGGCGGGAGGGGGCACTGAAGCTTTCTTT. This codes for CSSSFLPAGGGTEAFF.

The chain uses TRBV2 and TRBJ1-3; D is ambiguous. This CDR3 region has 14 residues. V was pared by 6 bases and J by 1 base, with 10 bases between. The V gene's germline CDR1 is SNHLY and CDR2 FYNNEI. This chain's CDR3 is CASRESWSGNTIYF. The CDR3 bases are TGTGCCAGCAGGGAGAGTTGGTCTGGAAACACCATATATTTT. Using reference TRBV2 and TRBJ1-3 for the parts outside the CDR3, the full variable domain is EPEVTQTPSHQVTQMGQEVILRCVPISNHLYFYWYRQILGQKVEFLVSFYNNEISEKSEIFDDQFSVERPDGSNFTLKIRSTKLEDSAMYFCASRESWSGNTIYFGEGSWLTVV.

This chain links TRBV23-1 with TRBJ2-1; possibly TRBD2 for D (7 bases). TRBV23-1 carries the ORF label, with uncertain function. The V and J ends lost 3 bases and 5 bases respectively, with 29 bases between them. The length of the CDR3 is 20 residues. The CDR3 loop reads CASSHILERRRGGQHNEQFF. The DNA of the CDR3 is TGCGCCAGCAGTCACATCCTAGAGCGGAGGAGGGGGGGCCAACACAATGAGCAGTTCTTC.

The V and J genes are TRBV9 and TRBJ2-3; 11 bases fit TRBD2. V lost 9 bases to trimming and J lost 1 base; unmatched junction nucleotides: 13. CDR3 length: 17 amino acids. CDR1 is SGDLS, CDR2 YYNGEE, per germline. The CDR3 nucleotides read TGTGCCACCATAAAAACTAGCGGGAGCTGGGGCACAGATACGCAGTATTTT. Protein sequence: CATIKTSGSWGTDTQYF.

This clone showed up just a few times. CDR3 region: CASSQGALNTEAFF. CDR3 in DNA: TGTGCCAGCAGCCAGGGGGCCTTAAACACTGAAGCTTTCTTT. V gene TRBV7-9 combines with J gene TRBJ1-1, with 8 bases lining up with TRBD1. V lost 5 bases, J lost 2 bases, and 4 bases stayed unmatched. Germline V gene data show CDR1 as SEHNR and CDR2 as FQNEAQ (reference sequence). The CDR3 is 14 residues long.

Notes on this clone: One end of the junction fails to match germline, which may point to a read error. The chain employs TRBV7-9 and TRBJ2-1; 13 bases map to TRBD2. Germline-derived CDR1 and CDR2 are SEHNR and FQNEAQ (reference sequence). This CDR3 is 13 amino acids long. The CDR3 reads CSSSPGLAGLSFF. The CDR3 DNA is TGTTCCAGCAGCCCGGGACTAGCGGGACTGTCGTTCTTC.

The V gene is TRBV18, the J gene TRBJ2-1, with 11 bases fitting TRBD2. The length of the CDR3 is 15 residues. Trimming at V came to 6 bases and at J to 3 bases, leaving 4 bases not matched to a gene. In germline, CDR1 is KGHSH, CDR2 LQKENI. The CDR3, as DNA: TGTGCCAGCTCTACAGGGACTAGCGGCTACAATGAGCAGTTCTTC. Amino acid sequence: CASSTGTSGYNEQFF.

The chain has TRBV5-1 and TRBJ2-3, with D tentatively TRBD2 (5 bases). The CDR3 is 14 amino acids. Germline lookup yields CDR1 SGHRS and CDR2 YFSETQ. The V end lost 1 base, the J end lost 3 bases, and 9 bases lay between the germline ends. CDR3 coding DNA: TGCGCCAGCAGCTTGAGCCGGGAAACAGATACGCAGTATTTT. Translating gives CASSLSRETDTQYF.

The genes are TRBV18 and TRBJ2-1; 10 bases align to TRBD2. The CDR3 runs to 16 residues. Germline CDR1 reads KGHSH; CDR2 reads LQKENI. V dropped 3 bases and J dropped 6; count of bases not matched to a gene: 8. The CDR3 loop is CASSPRTSGEVNEQFF. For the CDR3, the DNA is TGTGCCAGCTCACCCAGGACTAGCGGAGAGGTCAATGAGCAGTTCTTC.

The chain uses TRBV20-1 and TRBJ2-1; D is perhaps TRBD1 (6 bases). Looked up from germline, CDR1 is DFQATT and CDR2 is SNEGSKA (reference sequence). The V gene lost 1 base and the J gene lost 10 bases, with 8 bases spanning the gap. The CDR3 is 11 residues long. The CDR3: CSARVDREQFF. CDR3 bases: TGCAGTGCTAGAGTTGACAGGGAGCAGTTCTTC.

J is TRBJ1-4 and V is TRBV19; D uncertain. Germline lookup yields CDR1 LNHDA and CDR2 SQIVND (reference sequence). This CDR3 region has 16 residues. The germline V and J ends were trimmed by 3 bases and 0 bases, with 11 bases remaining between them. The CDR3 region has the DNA TGTGCCAGTAGTATTTATAGTCAAGCAACTAATGAAAAACTGTTTTTT. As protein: CASSIYSQATNEKLFF.

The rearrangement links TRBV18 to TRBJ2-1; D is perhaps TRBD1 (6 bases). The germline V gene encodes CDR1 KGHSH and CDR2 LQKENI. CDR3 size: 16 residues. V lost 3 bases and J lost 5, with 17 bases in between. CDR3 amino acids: CASSPLLGTPNNEQFF. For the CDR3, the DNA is TGTGCCAGCTCACCCCTTTTAGGGACACCAAACAATGAGCAGTTCTTC.

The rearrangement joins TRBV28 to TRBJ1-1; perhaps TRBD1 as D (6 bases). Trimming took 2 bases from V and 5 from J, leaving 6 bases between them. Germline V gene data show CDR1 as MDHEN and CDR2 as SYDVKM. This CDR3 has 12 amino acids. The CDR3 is CASSLQGTEAFF. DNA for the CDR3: TGTGCCAGCAGTTTACAGGGGACTGAAGCTTTCTTT.

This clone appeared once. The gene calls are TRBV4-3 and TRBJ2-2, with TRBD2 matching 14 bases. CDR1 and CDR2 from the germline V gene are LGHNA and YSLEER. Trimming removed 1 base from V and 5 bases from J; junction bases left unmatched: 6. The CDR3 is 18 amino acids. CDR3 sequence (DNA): TGCGCCAGCAGCCAAGGGATGGGACTAGCGGGGGATACCGGGGAGCTGTTTTTT. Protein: CASSQGMGLAGDTGELFF.

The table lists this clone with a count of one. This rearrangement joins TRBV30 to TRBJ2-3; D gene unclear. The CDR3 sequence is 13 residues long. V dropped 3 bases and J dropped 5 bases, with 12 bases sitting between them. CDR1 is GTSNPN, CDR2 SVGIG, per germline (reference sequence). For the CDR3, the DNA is TGTGCCTGGAGAGGAGTATCCCTAGATACGCAGTATTTT. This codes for CAWRGVSLDTQYF.

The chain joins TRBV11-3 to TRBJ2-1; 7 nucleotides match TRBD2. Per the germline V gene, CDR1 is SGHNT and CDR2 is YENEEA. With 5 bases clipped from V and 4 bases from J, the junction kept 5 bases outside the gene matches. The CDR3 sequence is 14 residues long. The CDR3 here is CASSPRREYNEQFF. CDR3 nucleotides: TGTGCCAGCAGCCCCAGGCGGGAGTACAATGAGCAGTTCTTC.

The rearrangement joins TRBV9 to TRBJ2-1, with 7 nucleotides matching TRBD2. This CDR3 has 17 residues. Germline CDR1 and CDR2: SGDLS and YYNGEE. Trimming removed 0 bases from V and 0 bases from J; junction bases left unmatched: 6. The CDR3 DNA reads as TGTGCCAGCAGCGTAGGGGAGGGAACGTTCTCCTACAATGAGCAGTTCTTC. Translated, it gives CASSVGEGTFSYNEQFF.

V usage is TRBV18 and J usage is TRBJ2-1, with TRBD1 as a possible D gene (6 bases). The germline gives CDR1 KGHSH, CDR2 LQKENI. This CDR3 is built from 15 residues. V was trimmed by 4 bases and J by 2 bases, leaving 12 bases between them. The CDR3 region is CASSQQGKPYNEQFF. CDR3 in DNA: TGTGCCAGCTCACAACAGGGAAAACCCTACAATGAGCAGTTCTTC. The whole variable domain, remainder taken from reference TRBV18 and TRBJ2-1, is NAGVMQNPRHLVRRRGQEARLRCSPMKGHSHVYWYRQLPEEGLKFMVYLQKENIIDESGMPKERFSAEFPKEGPSILRIQQVVRGDSAAYFCASSQQGKPYNEQFFGPGTRLTVL.

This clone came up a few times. CDR3 DNA: TGTGCCAGTAGGCCTTGGACAGGGAACACTGAAGCTTTCTTT. Amino acids: CASRPWTGNTEAFF. The chain recombines TRBV19 with TRBJ1-1, with 7 positions matching TRBD1. V dropped 6 bases and J dropped 1; count of bases not matched to a gene: 5. Looked up from germline, CDR1 is LNHDA and CDR2 is SQIVND (reference sequence). This CDR3 has 14 residues.

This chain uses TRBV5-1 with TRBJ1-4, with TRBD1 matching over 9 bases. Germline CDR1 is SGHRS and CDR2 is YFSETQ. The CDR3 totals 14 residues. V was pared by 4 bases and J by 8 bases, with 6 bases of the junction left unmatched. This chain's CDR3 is CASSQQGAREKLFF. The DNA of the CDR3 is TGCGCCAGCAGCCAACAGGGGGCACGGGAAAAACTGTTTTTT. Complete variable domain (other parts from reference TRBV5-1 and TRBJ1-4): KAGVTQTPRYLIKTRGQQVTLSCSPISGHRSVSWYQQTPGQGLQFLFEYFSETQRNKGNFPGRFSGRQFSNSRSEMNVSTLELGDSALYLCASSQQGAREKLFFGSGTQLSVL.

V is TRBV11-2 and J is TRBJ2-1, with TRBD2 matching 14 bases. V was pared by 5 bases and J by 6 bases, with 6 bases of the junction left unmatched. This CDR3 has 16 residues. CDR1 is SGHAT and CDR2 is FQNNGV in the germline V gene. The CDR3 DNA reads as TGTGCCAGCAGCGGACCCGGACTAGCGGGAGGCAATGAGCAGTTCTTC. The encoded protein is CASSGPGLAGGNEQFF.

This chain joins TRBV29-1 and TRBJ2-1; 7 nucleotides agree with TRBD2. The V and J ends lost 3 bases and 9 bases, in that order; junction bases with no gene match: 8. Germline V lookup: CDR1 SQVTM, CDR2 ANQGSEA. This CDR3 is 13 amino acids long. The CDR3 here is CSVDTSASAEQFF. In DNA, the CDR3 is TGCAGCGTTGACACTAGCGCCAGCGCTGAGCAGTTCTTC.

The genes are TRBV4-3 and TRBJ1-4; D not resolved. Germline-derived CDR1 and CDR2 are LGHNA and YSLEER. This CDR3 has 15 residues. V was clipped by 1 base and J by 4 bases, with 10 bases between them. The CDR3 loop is CASSQVGRLNEKLFF. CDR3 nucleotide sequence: TGCGCCAGCAGCCAAGTCGGCAGGCTTAATGAAAAACTGTTTTTT.

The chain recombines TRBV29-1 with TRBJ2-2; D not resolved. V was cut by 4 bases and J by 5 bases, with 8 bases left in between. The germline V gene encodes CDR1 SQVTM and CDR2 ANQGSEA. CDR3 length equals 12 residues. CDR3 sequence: CSVGVKTGELFF. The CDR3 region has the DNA TGCAGCGTTGGCGTGAAGACCGGGGAGCTGTTTTTT.

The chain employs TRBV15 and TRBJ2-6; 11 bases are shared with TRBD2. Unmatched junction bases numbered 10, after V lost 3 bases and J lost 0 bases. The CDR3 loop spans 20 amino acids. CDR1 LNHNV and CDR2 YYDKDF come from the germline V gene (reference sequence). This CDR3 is CATSSERGLAGLSGANVLTF. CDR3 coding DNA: TGTGCCACCAGCAGCGAGAGAGGACTAGCGGGCCTCTCTGGGGCCAACGTCCTGACTTTC.